These 2 T cell receptor beta chains were sequenced from one sample in a study of tumor-infiltrating lymphocytes in primary liver carcinoma. Germline DNA was also extracted, while the blood RNA originated from unsorted whole blood. Using a constant-region primer together with ProtoScript II reverse transcriptase, TCR beta cDNA was made from around 500 ng of total RNA. Construction of TCR beta libraries relied on three successive nested multiplex PCR rounds employing slightly modified ARM-PCR. The opening two PCR rounds, about 10 cycles each, paired TRBV1-TRBV30 forward primers with a C-beta reverse primer. From the multiplex PCR reads, TCRdb called clonotypes with MiXCR, one entry per CDR3 protein. The sample gives 250,000 to 400,000 distinct CDR3 sequences, roughly 60% of which show up once; roughly 10% is in the top ten. The sequenced material came from peripheral blood. Receptors were obtained from a man between 35 and 55 years old with primary liver carcinoma and hepatitis B virus infection.

As concerns this clonotype: This may arise from a read error, as a much more abundant clone is one base away. The gene calls are TRBV4-3 and TRBJ2-1, with D hard to call. The CDR3 is 15 residues long. The germline V gene encodes CDR1 LGHNA and CDR2 YSLEER. V was pared by 0 bases and J by 11 bases, with 17 bases between. CDR3 nucleotide sequence: TGCGCCAGCAGCCAAGACGGGCACGGCCTAAATAAGCAGTTCTTC. Encoded protein: CASSQDGHGLNKQFF.

This clonotype is a singleton in its sample. V usage is TRBV5-1 and J usage is TRBJ2-3, with 15 bases identical to TRBD2. In germline, CDR1 is SGHRS, CDR2 YFSETQ. Trimming cost V 0 bases and J 4 bases; bases outside gene matches: 3. The CDR3 loop spans 17 amino acids. CDR3 loop: CASSLGTSGRGPDTQYF. In DNA, the CDR3 is TGCGCCAGCAGCTTGGGGACTAGCGGGAGGGGGCCAGATACGCAGTATTTT.